One sample yielded the 27 T cell receptor beta chains listed below, sequenced in a study of OX40 agonist ivuxolimab in advanced cancers. Libraries were constructed by the immunoSEQ multiplex PCR assay. The immuneACCESS repertoire file appears here via TCRdb, limited to in-frame rearrangements. These files lack a portion of the clones; in checked studies, under half of the deficit traces to unresolved V genes, and the cause of the others is not known. The sample includes some 20,000 clones, with around 82% observed a single time. Around 31% of the sample is held by the ten biggest clonotypes. The sequencing used CD4+ or CD8+ T cells sorted from blood, collected in a trial of the OX40 agonist ivuxolimab. These receptors were taken from an adult with an advanced solid tumor such as melanoma, head and neck, liver or kidney cancer.

The chain uses TRBV28 and TRBJ1-1; 8 bases map to TRBD1. V was pared by 7 bases and J by 6 bases, with 7 bases of the junction left unmatched. This CDR3 is 13 amino acids long. Germline-derived CDR1 and CDR2 are MDHEN and SYDVKM. CDR3 DNA: TGTGCCAGCACCACGTCGACAGGGGCTGAAGCTTTCTTT. The encoded protein is CASTTSTGAEAFF.

V gene TRBV28 combines with J gene TRBJ1-2, with a tentative D call TRBD1 (6 bases). The CDR3 spans 15 residues. The V gene's germline CDR1 is MDHEN and CDR2 SYDVKM. V was trimmed by 7 bases and J by 3 bases, leaving 18 bases between them. The CDR3 DNA sequence: TGTGCCAGCAACCCTTCACAGGGAGTATACTATGGCTACACCTTC. Its translation is CASNPSQGVYYGYTF.

The V call is TRBV6-5, the J call TRBJ1-1; TRBD1 might be the D (5 bases). V lost 2 bases to trimming and J lost 8 bases, with 21 bases between them. Germline assignment: CDR1 MNHEY and CDR2 SVGAGI. The CDR3 has 16 residues. The CDR3 DNA sequence: TGTGCCAGCAGTTACGTCTCCATGGGGCGGGCTAGCGAAGCTTTCTTT. Translating it yields CASSYVSMGRASEAFF.

The chain links TRBV9 to TRBJ2-1; 10 bases align to TRBD2. V lost 0 bases to trimming and J lost 4 bases; unmatched junction nucleotides: 1. The germline gives CDR1 SGDLS, CDR2 YYNGEE. CDR3 length equals 15 residues. CDR3 bases: TGTGCCAGCAGCGTAGGACTAGCGGGTTACAATGAGCAGTTCTTC. Translating gives CASSVGLAGYNEQFF.

The chain combines TRBV6-5 with TRBJ1-4, with TRBD1 matching 9 bases. The V gene's germline CDR1 is MNHEY and CDR2 SVGAGI. V lost 0 bases and J lost 7; bases outside the gene matches: 3. The CDR3 is 15 amino acids. CDR3: CASSYSGTGSEKLFF. As DNA, the CDR3 is TGTGCCAGCAGTTACTCAGGGACAGGGAGTGAAAAACTGTTTTTT.

The rearrangement joins TRBV27 to TRBJ2-1; 8 bases fit TRBD1. There are 13 residues in the CDR3. Unmatched junction bases numbered 2, after V lost 4 bases and J lost 6 bases. Germline V gene data show CDR1 as MNHEY and CDR2 as SMNVEV (reference sequence). This CDR3 reads CASSSQGANEQFF. CDR3 nucleotide sequence: TGTGCCAGCAGTTCCCAGGGGGCCAATGAGCAGTTCTTC.

This clone was seen once. The sample has other DNA sequences that encode this CDR3 too. The gene calls are TRBV4-1 and TRBJ2-7; possibly TRBD2 for D (6 bases). CDR3 length equals 18 residues. Germline V gene lookup returns CDR1 MGHRA and CDR2 YSYEKL. Deletions cut 0 bases from V and 3 bases from J, with 21 bases between. The CDR3 loop is CASSQDGPSGGKGYEQYF. The DNA of the CDR3 is TGCGCCAGCAGCCAAGATGGCCCTTCTGGGGGGAAAGGCTACGAGCAGTACTTC.

The chain uses TRBV4-2 and TRBJ1-1, with a tentative D call TRBD1 (5 bases). Germline V lookup: CDR1 LGHNA, CDR2 YNFKEQ. The V gene lost 0 bases and the J gene lost 10 bases, with 12 bases spanning the gap. This CDR3 is built from 13 residues. CDR3: CASSQDRGGTAFF. The CDR3 nucleotides read TGTGCCAGCAGCCAAGATCGGGGCGGTACAGCTTTCTTT.

The rearrangement joins TRBV11-3 to TRBJ2-3; D may be TRBD1 (6 bases). Between the trimmed V and J ends, which lost 2 bases and 6 bases, there was a span of 9 bases. CDR1 and CDR2 from the germline V gene are SGHNT and YENEEA. The CDR3 extends over 13 amino acids. The CDR3 sequence: CASSLQGTDTQYF. The DNA for the CDR3 is TGTGCCAGCAGCTTACAGGGGACCGATACGCAGTATTTT.

The chain uses TRBV27 and TRBJ2-3; possibly TRBD2 for D (6 bases). The germline V gene encodes CDR1 MNHEY and CDR2 SMNVEV (reference sequence). Deletions cut 3 bases from V and 4 bases from J, with 11 bases between. The length of the CDR3 is 14 residues. CDR3 in amino acids: CASSFPGAADTQYF. The CDR3 nucleotides read TGTGCCAGCAGTTTTCCGGGAGCGGCAGATACGCAGTATTTT.

CDR3 region: CASSSGGRSDNEQFF. The CDR3 region has the DNA TGCGCCAGCAGCTCGGGGGGGCGCTCGGACAATGAGCAGTTCTTC. This chain links TRBV5-1 with TRBJ2-1; 8 bases are shared with TRBD2. Germline trimming cut 3 bases from V and 5 bases from J; bases unmatched to any gene: 7. In germline, CDR1 is SGHRS, CDR2 YFSETQ. The CDR3 sequence is 15 residues long.

Written as DNA, the CDR3 is TGTGCCAGCAGACAGGAAAATGAAAAACTGTTTTTT. Its translation: CASRQENEKLFF. The chain is built from TRBV6-1 and TRBJ1-4; a weak D match, TRBD1 (5 bases). In germline, CDR1 is MNHNS, CDR2 SASEGT. The CDR3 is made up of 12 amino acids. Trimming took off 6 bases at V and 5 bases at J, with 7 bases between the two ends.

This clone was seen only a few times. This chain uses TRBV7-8 with TRBJ2-7; 13 bases line up with TRBD2. Germline values: CDR1 SGHVS, CDR2 FQNEAQ. The trim removed 5 bases at V and 5 bases at J, leaving 18 bases unmatched. The CDR3 consists of 19 residues. CDR3 bases: TGTGCCAGCAGCAAAGGGAGGGAGAGGACTAGCGGGAGTTTAAACGAGCAGTACTTC. Its protein is CASSKGRERTSGSLNEQYF.

V usage is TRBV20-1 and J usage is TRBJ2-5; D gene unclear. The CDR3 contains 11 residues. Germline CDR1 DFQATT, CDR2 SNEGSKA (reference sequence). The V and J ends lost 3 bases and 2 bases respectively, with 4 bases between them. The CDR3 DNA reads as TGCAGTGCTAGTGGGCAAGAGACCCAGTACTTC. Translating it yields CSASGQETQYF.

The chain has TRBV6-5 and TRBJ1-1, with D possibly matching TRBD1 (6 bases). This CDR3 is 14 amino acids long. Germline loops: CDR1 MNHEY, CDR2 SVGAGI. V dropped 6 bases and J dropped 1 base, with 12 bases sitting between them. CDR3 amino acids: CASRPTGKNTEAFF. The CDR3 DNA is TGTGCCAGCAGACCAACAGGGAAGAACACTGAAGCTTTCTTT.

Written as DNA, the CDR3 is TGTGCCAGTACCCCCCCCGGCCGCTACGAGCAGTACTTC. It codes for CASTPPGRYEQYF. The V call is TRBV19, the J call TRBJ2-7; D unclear. The ends were cut back, 7 bases at V and 3 bases at J, with 13 bases in the middle. The CDR3 contains 13 residues. Germline CDR1 reads LNHDA; CDR2 reads SQIVND (reference sequence).

This chain joins TRBV5-1 and TRBJ1-1; TRBD1 aligns across 7 bases. The CDR3 covers 14 residues. J lost 6 bases, V lost 5 bases, and 10 bases had no gene match. Germline CDR1 SGHRS, CDR2 YFSETQ. CDR3 region: CASSIPGQTAEAFF. CDR3 DNA: TGCGCCAGCAGTATACCGGGACAGACTGCTGAAGCTTTCTTT. Full variable domain (outside the CDR3, taken from reference TRBV5-1 and TRBJ1-1): KAGVTQTPRYLIKTRGQQVTLSCSPISGHRSVSWYQQTPGQGLQFLFEYFSETQRNKGNFPGRFSGRQFSNSRSEMNVSTLELGDSALYLCASSIPGQTAEAFFGQGTRLTVV.

This clone appeared once. J is TRBJ2-4 and V is TRBV30, with D tentatively TRBD1 (6 bases). CDR1 and CDR2 (germline): GTSNPN, SVGIG (reference sequence). Trimming stripped 5 bases from V and 3 bases from J, with 23 bases between. CDR3 size: 17 residues. For the CDR3, the DNA is TGTGCCTGGGAGGAGAGAGGGGGTTCGGTGGGCAAAAACATTCAGTACTTC. As protein: CAWEERGGSVGKNIQYF.

This chain links TRBV6-1 with TRBJ2-7; D gene uncertain. CDR1 is MNHNS and CDR2 is SASEGT in the germline V gene. V was shortened by 5 bases and J by 6 bases, with 14 bases between the two germline ends. The CDR3 totals 13 residues. Here the CDR3 reads CASSPSTVGEQYF. The CDR3 coding sequence is TGTGCCAGCAGTCCATCAACTGTGGGCGAGCAGTACTTC.

This chain joins TRBV4-2 and TRBJ2-1, with 9 bases identical to TRBD1. The CDR3 contains 14 residues. Germline loops: CDR1 LGHNA, CDR2 YNFKEQ. The junction had 4 bases not matched to a gene; V was cut back by 4 bases and J by 6 bases. The CDR3 sequence is CASSPLTGGNEQFF. CDR3 bases: TGTGCCAGCAGCCCCTTGACAGGGGGCAATGAGCAGTTCTTC.

This chain connects TRBV6-5 to TRBJ2-7; 7 nucleotides agree with TRBD2. This CDR3 comprises 15 residues. V lost 0 bases and J lost 3; bases outside the gene matches: 5. CDR1 is MNHEY, CDR2 SVGAGI, per germline. The CDR3 protein is CASSYSDGGIYEQYF. The CDR3 region has the DNA TGTGCCAGCAGTTACTCGGACGGGGGGATCTACGAGCAGTACTTC.

The CDR3 DNA follows: TGTGCCAGCACAACTAGCGGGAGACTCTACAATGAGCAGTTCTTC. It codes for CASTTSGRLYNEQFF. The V gene is TRBV28, the J gene TRBJ2-1; TRBD2 matches at 11 bases. This CDR3 comprises 15 residues. V shed 7 bases, J shed 3 bases, and the junction held 5 bases outside the gene matches. Germline CDR1 reads MDHEN; CDR2 reads SYDVKM.

The genes are TRBV6-5 and TRBJ2-7; 8 bases agree with TRBD2. The CDR3 sequence is 14 residues long. Trimming at V came to 8 bases and at J to 3 bases, leaving 9 bases not matched to a gene. From germline, CDR1 is MNHEY and CDR2 SVGAGI. The DNA for the CDR3 is TGTGCCAGCGGTGGGGGGGCGGGAGGCTACGAGCAGTACTTC. Residues: CASGGGAGGYEQYF.

The rearrangement uses TRBV7-2 and TRBJ2-3; no clear D gene. This CDR3 is 14 amino acids long. Germline values: CDR1 SGHTA, CDR2 FQGNSA. V lost 2 bases and J 2 bases, leaving 8 bases between the germline ends. CDR3 protein: CASSLSSITDTQYF. CDR3 coding DNA: TGTGCCAGCAGCTTAAGTTCTATCACAGATACGCAGTATTTT.

The chain employs TRBV4-1 and TRBJ2-2; D is undetermined. V was cut by 1 base and J by 3 bases, with 6 bases left in between. Germline V CDR1 and CDR2: MGHRA, YSYEKL. The CDR3 sequence is 14 residues long. For the CDR3, the DNA is TGCGCCAGCAGCCAAGGAACCTACACCGGGGAGCTGTTTTTT. Its translation is CASSQGTYTGELFF.

The rearrangement links TRBV19 to TRBJ2-5, with D perhaps TRBD2 (5 bases). Trimming took 10 bases from V and 4 from J, leaving 16 bases between them. The V gene's germline CDR1 is LNHDA and CDR2 SQIVND (reference sequence). The CDR3 consists of 13 residues. Here the CDR3 reads CATAKPAGETQYF. CDR3 sequence (DNA): TGTGCCACCGCCAAACCCGCGGGAGAGACCCAGTACTTC.

The rearrangement links TRBV28 to TRBJ1-1, with D uncertain. Germline V CDR1 and CDR2: MDHEN, SYDVKM. The CDR3 length is 13 residues. Trimming pared 5 bases from V and 3 bases from J, leaving 10 bases between. The CDR3 sequence: CASSPYSYTEAFF. CDR3 bases: TGTGCCAGCAGTCCCTACAGCTACACTGAAGCTTTCTTT.